This T cell receptor (beta chain) came from a study of early T cells in non-severe SARS-CoV-2 infection. Study-level background: From unsorted whole blood, bulk RNA was sequenced, and the chains remained unpaired. Overall study findings and caveats: Matching with VDJdb favored anti-spike CD8 responses (missing private and CD4 specificities).

With 8 bases removed from V and 4 bases from J, the gap between germline ends came to 6 bases. Germline-derived CDR1 and CDR2 are MNHEY and SVGEGT. The CDR3 length is 11 residues. This clonotype was detected a few times. The antigen remains undetermined. Tagging with unique molecular identifiers was applied to individual cDNA molecules. MiXCR was run by TCRdb on the 5' RACE reads, yielding one entry per CDR3 protein. This table has tens of thousands of distinct CDR3 sequences, 9.5% to 13% appearing once. The sequence was obtained from an adult who was a healthcare worker with PCR-confirmed SARS-CoV-2 infection or an uninfected control (not recorded which). V usage is TRBV6-2 or TRBV6-3 and J usage is TRBJ2-1; no clear D. The sequencing input was whole blood. The CDR3 nucleotides read TGTGCCAGCGAAACGTACAATGAGCAGTTCTTC. Its translation is CASETYNEQFF.